These T cell receptor beta chains were read from a single sample in a study of OX40 agonist ivuxolimab in advanced cancers. Here immunoSEQ multiplex PCR was the method, and the copy in TCRdb shows in-frame clones only, minus some. The sample shows more than 25,000 clones, 70% to 80% of them seen only once. Sample: CD4+ or CD8+ T cells sorted from blood, taken in a trial of the OX40 agonist ivuxolimab. These receptors were obtained from an adult with an advanced solid tumor such as melanoma, head and neck, liver or kidney cancer. The CDR3 runs from the conserved cysteine through the conserved F or W. A D gene is named only where the DNA matches it firmly. Size values are once, few and many counts, or a class for expanded clones, and some rows have none.

V gene: TRBV9; D gene: TRBD2; clone size: NA; J gene: TRBJ2-2; CDR3 protein: CASSTGLAPTGELFF; CDR3 DNA: TGTGCCAGCAGCACGGGACTAGCCCCCACCGGGGAGCTGTTTTTT
V gene: TRBV6-5; D gene: TRBD1; clone size: NA; J gene: TRBJ2-7; CDR3 protein: CASSPGQATYEQYF; CDR3 DNA: TGTGCCAGCAGCCCGGGACAGGCCACCTACGAGCAGTACTTC
V gene: TRBV2; D gene: NA; clone size: few; J gene: TRBJ2-3; CDR3 protein: CASSAGRGSDTQYF; CDR3 DNA: TGTGCCAGCAGTGCTGGACGGGGCTCAGATACGCAGTATTTT
V gene: TRBV29-1; D gene: TRBD1; clone size: NA; J gene: TRBJ2-2; CDR3 protein: CSVEGADRAAGELFF; CDR3 DNA: TGCAGCGTTGAAGGAGCGGACAGGGCGGCCGGGGAGCTGTTTTTT
V gene: TRBV28; D gene: NA; clone size: NA; J gene: TRBJ2-7; CDR3 protein: CASSYDTYEQYF; CDR3 DNA: TGTGCCAGCAGCTACGACACCTACGAGCAGTACTTC
V gene: TRBV9; D gene: TRBD2; clone size: once; J gene: TRBJ2-7; CDR3 protein: CASSADLAGAEAYEQYF; CDR3 DNA: TGTGCCAGCAGTGCTGACCTAGCGGGAGCGGAAGCCTACGAGCAGTACTTC
V gene: TRBV11-2; D gene: NA; clone size: NA; J gene: TRBJ1-3; CDR3 protein: CASSLWGSGNTIYF; CDR3 DNA: TGTGCCAGCAGCTTATGGGGGTCGGGAAACACCATATATTTT
V gene: TRBV29-1; D gene: NA; clone size: NA; J gene: TRBJ2-7; CDR3 protein: CSVEDGTSYEQYF; CDR3 DNA: TGCAGCGTTGAAGACGGGACTTCCTACGAGCAGTACTTC
V gene: TRBV5-5; D gene: TRBD1; clone size: medium-sized; J gene: TRBJ1-5; CDR3 protein: CASSSHDREGNQPQHF; CDR3 DNA: TGTGCCAGCAGCTCCCACGACAGGGAGGGCAATCAGCCCCAGCATTTT
V gene: TRBV29-1; D gene: NA; clone size: NA; J gene: TRBJ1-6; CDR3 protein: CSVQDPVSPLHF; CDR3 DNA: TGCAGCGTTCAAGACCCCGTTTCCCCCCTCCACTTT
V gene: TRBV4-1; D gene: NA; clone size: once; J gene: TRBJ2-1; CDR3 protein: CASSQEVWGSSYNEQFF; CDR3 DNA: TGCGCCAGCAGCCAAGAAGTGTGGGGAAGCTCCTACAATGAGCAGTTCTTC
V gene: TRBV19; D gene: NA; clone size: NA; J gene: TRBJ1-1; CDR3 protein: CASSMETGLNTEAFF; CDR3 DNA: TGTGCCAGTAGTATGGAGACAGGACTGAACACTGAAGCTTTCTTT
V gene: TRBV2; D gene: NA; clone size: few; J gene: TRBJ2-7; CDR3 protein: CASSEGPATYEQYF; CDR3 DNA: TGTGCCAGCAGTGAAGGACCTGCGACCTACGAGCAGTACTTC
V gene: TRBV30; D gene: NA; clone size: NA; J gene: TRBJ2-7; CDR3 protein: CAWSVLERSYEQYF; CDR3 DNA: TGTGCCTGGAGTGTACTGGAGCGGTCCTACGAGCAGTACTTC
V gene: TRBV4-1; D gene: NA; clone size: NA; J gene: TRBJ2-7; CDR3 protein: CASSQDPQDVWEQYF; CDR3 DNA: TGCGCCAGCAGCCAAGACCCCCAGGACGTGTGGGAGCAGTACTTC
V gene: TRBV7-8; D gene: NA; clone size: once; J gene: TRBJ1-1; CDR3 protein: CASSLGRAGTEAFF; CDR3 DNA: TGTGCCAGCAGCTTAGGCAGGGCAGGCACTGAAGCTTTCTTT
V gene: TRBV28; D gene: NA; clone size: NA; J gene: TRBJ1-5; CDR3 protein: CASTDSGNQPQHF; CDR3 DNA: TGTGCCAGCACGGACAGCGGCAATCAGCCCCAGCATTTT
V gene: TRBV7-8; D gene: NA; clone size: few; J gene: TRBJ2-7; CDR3 protein: CASSLSPLYEQYF; CDR3 DNA: TGTGCCAGCAGCTTATCCCCTTTGTACGAGCAGTACTTC
V gene: TRBV9; D gene: TRBD1; clone size: NA; J gene: TRBJ2-7; CDR3 protein: CASNSGQGRDEQYF; CDR3 DNA: TGTGCCAGCAACAGTGGACAGGGGAGGGACGAGCAGTACTTC
V gene: TRBV25-1; D gene: TRBD1; clone size: NA; J gene: TRBJ2-2; CDR3 protein: CASSESGGAYTGELFF; CDR3 DNA: TGTGCCAGCAGTGAATCAGGGGGCGCCTACACCGGGGAGCTGTTTTTT
V gene: TRBV19; D gene: TRBD1; clone size: NA; J gene: TRBJ2-2; CDR3 protein: CASMMDRTNTGELFF; CDR3 DNA: TGTGCCAGTATGATGGACAGGACGAACACCGGGGAGCTGTTTTTT
V gene: TRBV23-1; D gene: NA; clone size: once; J gene: TRBJ2-2; CDR3 protein: CASIETAGTNTGELFF; CDR3 DNA: TGCGCCAGCATCGAAACGGCGGGTACGAACACCGGGGAGCTGTTTTTT
V gene: TRBV5-6; D gene: NA; clone size: NA; J gene: TRBJ1-2; CDR3 protein: CASSLFNYGYTF; CDR3 DNA: TGTGCCAGCAGCTTGTTTAACTATGGCTACACCTTC
V gene: TRBV5-6; D gene: TRBD1; clone size: NA; J gene: TRBJ2-7; CDR3 protein: CASSFGDSYEQYF; CDR3 DNA: TGTGCCAGCAGCTTCGGGGACAGTTACGAGCAGTACTTC
V gene: TRBV5-1; D gene: TRBD2; clone size: NA; J gene: TRBJ2-7; CDR3 protein: CASSPLGAGGPYEQYF; CDR3 DNA: TGCGCCAGCAGCCCTCTGGGAGCGGGAGGGCCGTACGAGCAGTACTTC
V gene: TRBV5-6; D gene: NA; clone size: NA; J gene: TRBJ1-4; CDR3 protein: CASSLRPGTFNEKLFF; CDR3 DNA: TGTGCCAGCAGCTTGAGACCCGGGACGTTTAATGAAAAACTGTTTTTT
V gene: TRBV28; D gene: TRBD2; clone size: NA; J gene: TRBJ2-1; CDR3 protein: CASTKTSGRDYNEQFF; CDR3 DNA: TGTGCCAGCACGAAGACTAGCGGGAGGGACTACAATGAGCAGTTCTTC
V gene: TRBV29-1; D gene: TRBD1; clone size: NA; J gene: TRBJ2-7; CDR3 protein: CSARGGPTYEQYF; CDR3 DNA: TGCAGCGCACGAGGGGGCCCCACCTACGAGCAGTACTTC
V gene: TRBV30; D gene: NA; clone size: NA; J gene: TRBJ1-5; CDR3 protein: CAWSVLAANQPQHF; CDR3 DNA: TGTGCCTGGAGTGTACTGGCAGCAAATCAGCCCCAGCATTTT
V gene: TRBV4-1; D gene: TRBD1; clone size: NA; J gene: TRBJ2-5; CDR3 protein: CASSQALIRDRGPETQYF; CDR3 DNA: TGCGCCAGCAGCCAAGCGTTGATCCGGGACAGGGGACCGGAGACCCAGTACTTC
V gene: TRBV4-1; D gene: TRBD1; clone size: NA; J gene: TRBJ1-5; CDR3 protein: CASSLTGTGGTNQPQHF; CDR3 DNA: TGCGCCAGCAGCCTCACCGGGACAGGGGGCACCAATCAGCCCCAGCATTTT
V gene: TRBV4-1; D gene: NA; clone size: NA; J gene: TRBJ1-4; CDR3 protein: CASSHTYPTNEKLFF; CDR3 DNA: TGCGCCAGCAGCCACACATACCCAACTAATGAAAAACTGTTTTTT
V gene: TRBV29-1; D gene: NA; clone size: NA; J gene: TRBJ2-1; CDR3 protein: CSVEDLGGWSSYNEQFF; CDR3 DNA: TGCAGCGTTGAAGATCTGGGTGGGTGGAGCTCCTACAATGAGCAGTTCTTC
V gene: TRBV5-1; D gene: NA; clone size: NA; J gene: TRBJ2-7; CDR3 protein: CASSLGAGLYEQYF; CDR3 DNA: TGCGCCAGCAGCTTGGGCGCGGGGCTCTACGAGCAGTACTTC
V gene: TRBV5-1; D gene: NA; clone size: NA; J gene: TRBJ2-7; CDR3 protein: CASSPNGLTDPSF; CDR3 DNA: TGCGCCAGCAGCCCGAACGGGTTGACAGATCCCTCCTTC
V gene: TRBV9; D gene: NA; clone size: medium-sized; J gene: TRBJ1-6; CDR3 protein: CASSETTGWGSPLHF; CDR3 DNA: TGTGCCAGCAGCGAGACTACTGGATGGGGTTCACCCCTCCACTTT
V gene: TRBV2; D gene: NA; clone size: once; J gene: TRBJ1-2; CDR3 protein: CASRVGFDGYTF; CDR3 DNA: TGTGCCAGCCGGGTGGGTTTCGATGGCTACACCTTC
V gene: TRBV13; D gene: NA; clone size: NA; J gene: TRBJ1-1; CDR3 protein: CASSGSASGNTEAFF; CDR3 DNA: TGTGCCAGCAGCGGGTCCGCCTCGGGGAACACTGAAGCTTTCTTT
V gene: TRBV13; D gene: NA; clone size: NA; J gene: TRBJ1-1; CDR3 protein: CASSLGNTEAFF; CDR3 DNA: TGTGCCAGCAGCTTAGGGAACACTGAAGCTTTCTTT
V gene: TRBV4-2; D gene: TRBD2; clone size: few; J gene: TRBJ2-4; CDR3 protein: CASSQPPGGASKNIQYF; CDR3 DNA: TGTGCCAGCAGCCAACCACCCGGGGGGGCTTCCAAAAACATTCAGTACTTC
V gene: TRBV7-9; D gene: NA; clone size: few; J gene: TRBJ2-1; CDR3 protein: CASSLDSLAPYNEQFF; CDR3 DNA: TGTGCCAGCAGCTTAGACTCACTAGCACCGTACAATGAGCAGTTCTTC
V gene: TRBV27; D gene: NA; clone size: NA; J gene: TRBJ1-2; CDR3 protein: CASSSGTEVGWGYTF; CDR3 DNA: TGTGCCAGCAGTTCGGGGACGGAGGTGGGGTGGGGCTACACCTTC